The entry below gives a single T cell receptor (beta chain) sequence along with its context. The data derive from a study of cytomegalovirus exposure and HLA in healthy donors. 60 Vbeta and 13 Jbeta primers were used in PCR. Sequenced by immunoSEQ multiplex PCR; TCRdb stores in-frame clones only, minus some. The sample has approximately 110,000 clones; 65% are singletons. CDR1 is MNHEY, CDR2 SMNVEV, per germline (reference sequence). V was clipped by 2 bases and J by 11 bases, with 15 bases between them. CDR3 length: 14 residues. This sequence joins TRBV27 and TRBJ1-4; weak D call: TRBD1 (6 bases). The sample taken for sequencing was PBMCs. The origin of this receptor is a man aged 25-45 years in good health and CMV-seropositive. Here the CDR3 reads CASSLAGVSWKLFF. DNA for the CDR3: TGTGCCAGCAGTTTAGCAGGGGTCAGCTGGAAACTGTTTTTT.